This T cell receptor (beta chain) emerged from a study of T cells in Graves' hyperthyroidism and ophthalmopathy. Amplified TCR beta CDR3 regions came from RNA transcripts. First-round RT-PCR of the TCR CDR3 relied on the HTBI primer set. TCRdb used MiXCR to reprocess the multiplex PCR reads, holding one entry per CDR3 protein. Found here are about 360,000 distinct CDR3 sequences, about 13% of them singletons; the top ten hold around 9.2%. The sample holds many counts of this clonotype. J was trimmed by 7 bases and V by 5 bases; bases with no gene match: 6. This CDR3 is 15 amino acids long. The germline CDR1 and CDR2 sequences are MNHEY and SMNVEV (reference sequence). Patients were excluded because of uncontrolled infection, other autoimmune disease, pregnancy or lactation.

The genes are TRBV27 and TRBJ1-6; 9 bases match TRBD1. This TCR was sampled from a young woman with Graves' hyperthyroidism. Sequencing input: blood. The CDR3 sequence is CASSPGDRDNSPLHF. CDR3 nucleotide sequence: TGTGCCAGCAGTCCGGGGGACAGGGACAATTCACCCCTCCACTTT.